These T cell receptor beta chains were read from a single sample in a study of cytomegalovirus exposure and HLA in healthy donors. TCRdb's copy holds only in-frame clones and misses some; the assay was immunoSEQ multiplex PCR. The table shows over 150,000 clones, with about four fifths occurring only once. Sequences were obtained from PBMCs. These receptors were taken from a man aged 25 to 40 in good health and CMV-seronegative. Each CDR3 is given with its conserved first and last residue. Each record gives: D gene, J gene, V gene, clone size, CDR3 DNA, CDR3 protein. The D gene is left open where the match is weak. Clone size is shown for a subset of rows, as once, few, many or a class of expanded clone.

NA TRBJ2-2 TRBV7-9 NA TGTTCCAGCAGCTTAATCCCGGGGGAGCTGTTTTTT CSSSLIPGELFF
TRBD1 TRBJ2-7 TRBV6-5 once TGTGCCAGCAGAGCTACAGGGGGCGAGCAGTACTTC CASRATGGEQYF
NA TRBJ2-3 TRBV29-1 NA TGCAGCGTTGCCCGCGGGGCCCGGGATACGCAGTATTTT CSVARGARDTQYF
TRBD1 TRBJ1-3 TRBV7-9 NA TGTGCCAGCAGCTTATGGGACAGAGAGAACTCTGGAAACACCATATATTTT CASSLWDRENSGNTIYF
TRBD1 TRBJ1-2 TRBV6-6 NA TGTGCCAGCAGTAGGACAGGGACTGGCTACACCTTC CASSRTGTGYTF
NA TRBJ1-2 TRBV4-1 once TGCGCCAGCCAGGGGTCCCCGCCTGGTAGTGGCTACACCTTC CASQGSPPGSGYTF
TRBD2 TRBJ2-1 TRBV7-3 NA TGTGCCAGCAGCTTGGTCGGGGGGGCCAATGAGCAGTTCTTC CASSLVGGANEQFF
NA TRBJ2-7 TRBV27 NA TGTGCCAGCAGTCCCCTATCAGGACTCCAATACGAGCAGTACTTC CASSPLSGLQYEQYF
NA TRBJ2-7 TRBV30 NA TGTGCCTGGAGTCTGGGGGGAGTCTCCTACGAGCAGTACTTC CAWSLGGVSYEQYF
NA TRBJ1-1 TRBV7-8 NA TGTGCCAGCAGCCCTCGACAGGATCACACTGAAGCTTTCTTT CASSPRQDHTEAFF
TRBD2 TRBJ2-3 TRBV7-9 NA TGTTCCAGCAGCTCAGGGACTAGCGGGTTTAGCACAGATACGCAGTATTTT CSSSSGTSGFSTDTQYF
NA TRBJ2-1 TRBV5-6 few TGTGCCAGCAGCTTCTCTAGTAGGCTCGGAGGGGAGCAGTTCTTC CASSFSSRLGGEQFF
TRBD2 TRBJ2-7 TRBV27 NA TGTGCCAGCAGGCCGACTAGCGGGACTACCTACGAGCAGTACTTC CASRPTSGTTYEQYF
NA TRBJ2-7 TRBV6-5 NA TGTGCCAGCAGTTACTATGGAGCTAACTCCTACGAGCAGTACTTC CASSYYGANSYEQYF
TRBD1 TRBJ1-2 TRBV5-1 NA TGCGCCAGCTCCAGTGGGGACAGTCGCTATGGCTACACCTTC CASSSGDSRYGYTF